What follows describes a single TCR beta chain. In the source study's methods: Reference gene primers were amplified, and this amplification served to estimate nucleated cell counts. Produced via immunoSEQ multiplex PCR; TCRdb's table is partial and in-frame only. V and J calls and clone size are given by that table; D and trimming were obtained from the DNA. There are about 95,000 clones in the sample; approximately 88% occur only once, and 2.7% lies in the top ten. Seattle patients were enrolled while actively infected and followed longitudinally. These data belong to a study of blood T cell repertoires in COVID-19. About the research overall: Samples representing acute and convalescent COVID-19 were sourced from the United States, Italy and Spain. PBMCs, B-cell-depleted T cells, or T cells were the source of the cDNA or gDNA that made up the material.

The CDR3 extends over 13 amino acids. After removal of 7 bases from V and 6 bases from J, the junction contained 6 bases not matched to a gene. The TCR comes from a man aged 50 to 60 with COVID-19, enrolled during active disease. V usage is TRBV12-3 or TRBV12-4 and J usage is TRBJ1-5; the match to TRBD1 covers 7 bases. The sequenced sample consisted of peripheral blood. Written as DNA, the CDR3 is TGTGCCAGCAACGACAGGGAGGCTCAGCCCCAGCATTTT. Translated: CASNDREAQPQHF.